The 7 T cell receptor beta chains given below trace back to one sample, sequenced in a study of long-term antiretroviral therapy in people with HIV. They ran version v3.0 of the immunoSEQ assay at survey level. Method: immunoSEQ multiplex PCR; TCRdb's copy keeps in-frame clones and lacks some. The sample holds about 39,000 clones, around 88% seen once. Sequencing used unsorted PBMCs, obtained just before starting antiretroviral therapy. The receptors were gathered from a woman aged 18 to 35 with HIV.

The gene calls are TRBV5-8 and TRBJ2-3; D gene unclear. The germline gives CDR1 SGHTS, CDR2 YDEGEE. V dropped 2 bases and J dropped 5 bases, with 15 bases sitting between them. The CDR3 is made up of 15 amino acids. The DNA of the CDR3 is TGTGCCAGCAGCTTCGTCAAAACGGTCATAGATACGCAGTATTTT. Its translation: CASSFVKTVIDTQYF.

This chain connects TRBV6-5 to TRBJ2-7, with 8 nucleotides matching TRBD2. Germline assignment: CDR1 MNHEY and CDR2 SVGAGI. The CDR3 totals 15 residues. The V segment lost 0 bases and the J segment 1 base; nucleotides outside the gene matches: 2. CDR3 in amino acids: CASSYSSGGSYEQYF. Written as DNA, the CDR3 is TGTGCCAGCAGTTACTCCAGCGGGGGATCCTACGAGCAGTACTTC.

This CDR3 reads CASSQEGLAGGETQYF. The CDR3 coding sequence is TGCGCCAGCAGCCAAGAAGGTCTAGCGGGGGGAGAGACCCAGTACTTC. The gene calls are TRBV4-3 and TRBJ2-5, with 11 bases aligning to TRBD2. The CDR3 extends over 16 amino acids. Trimming removed 0 bases from V and 4 bases from J; junction bases left unmatched: 4. Germline values: CDR1 LGHNA, CDR2 YSLEER.

This sequence joins TRBV7-6 and TRBJ2-2, with D possibly TRBD1 on 6 matching bases. Trimming removed 5 bases from V and 0 bases from J, with 10 bases in between. The V gene's germline CDR1 is SGHVS and CDR2 FNYEAQ. The CDR3 spans 15 residues. CDR3 residues: CASSPRGSNTGELFF. Here the CDR3 DNA reads TGTGCCAGCAGCCCGAGGGGGTCGAACACCGGGGAGCTGTTTTTT.

V usage is TRBV21-1 and J usage is TRBJ1-4; TRBD1 was called by the table and not checked on the DNA. TRBV21-1 counts as a pseudogene. This CDR3 is 14 amino acids long. CDR3 in amino acids: CASSGQGPGEKLFF. The CDR3 bases are TGTGCCAGCAGTGGGCAGGGGCCGGGTGAAAAACTGTTTTTT.

The V call is TRBV19, the J call TRBJ2-3; TRBD2 matches 10 bases. V lost 4 bases and J lost 1; bases outside the gene matches: 5. Germline lookup yields CDR1 LNHDA and CDR2 SQIVND (reference sequence). The CDR3 is made up of 16 amino acids. This chain's CDR3 is CASSTSGSSGTDTQYF. CDR3 sequence (DNA): TGTGCCAGTAGTACTAGCGGGAGTTCGGGCACAGATACGCAGTATTTT.

This chain links TRBV7-3 with TRBJ2-6; unclear D gene. The germline V and J ends were trimmed by 5 bases and 1 base, with 6 bases remaining between them. The CDR3 contains 14 residues. Looked up from germline, CDR1 is SGHTA and CDR2 is FQGTGA. The CDR3 protein is CASSLSSGANVLTF. In DNA form, the CDR3 reads TGTGCCAGCAGCCTGAGTTCTGGGGCCAACGTCCTGACTTTC.